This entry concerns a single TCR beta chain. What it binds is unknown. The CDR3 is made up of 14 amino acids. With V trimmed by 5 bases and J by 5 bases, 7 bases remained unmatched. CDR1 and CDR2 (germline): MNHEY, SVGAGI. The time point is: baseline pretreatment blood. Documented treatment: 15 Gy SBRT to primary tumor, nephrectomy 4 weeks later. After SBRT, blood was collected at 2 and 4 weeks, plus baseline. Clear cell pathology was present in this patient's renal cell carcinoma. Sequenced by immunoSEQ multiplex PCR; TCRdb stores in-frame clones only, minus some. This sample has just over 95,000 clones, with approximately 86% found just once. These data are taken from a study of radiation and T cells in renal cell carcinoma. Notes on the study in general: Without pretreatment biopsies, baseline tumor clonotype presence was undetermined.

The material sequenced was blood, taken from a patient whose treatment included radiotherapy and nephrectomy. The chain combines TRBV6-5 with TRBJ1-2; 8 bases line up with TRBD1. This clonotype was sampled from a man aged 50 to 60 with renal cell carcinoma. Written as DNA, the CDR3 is TGTGCCAGCAGTAAGCAGGGGGCTGGGTATGGCTACACCTTC. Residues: CASSKQGAGYGYTF.